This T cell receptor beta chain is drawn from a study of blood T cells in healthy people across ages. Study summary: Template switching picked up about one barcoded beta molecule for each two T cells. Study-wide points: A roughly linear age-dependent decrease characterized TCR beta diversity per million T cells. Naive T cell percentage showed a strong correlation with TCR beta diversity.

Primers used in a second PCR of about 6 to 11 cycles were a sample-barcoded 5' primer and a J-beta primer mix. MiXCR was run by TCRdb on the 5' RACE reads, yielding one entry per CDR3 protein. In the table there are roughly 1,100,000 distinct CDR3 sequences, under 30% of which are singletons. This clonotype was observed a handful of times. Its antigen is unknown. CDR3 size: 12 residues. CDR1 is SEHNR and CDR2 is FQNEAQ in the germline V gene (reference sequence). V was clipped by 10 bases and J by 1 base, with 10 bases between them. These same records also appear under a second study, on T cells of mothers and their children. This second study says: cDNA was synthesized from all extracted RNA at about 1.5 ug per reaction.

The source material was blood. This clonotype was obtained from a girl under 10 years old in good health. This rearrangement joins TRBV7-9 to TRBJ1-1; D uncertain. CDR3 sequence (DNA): TGTGCCACCGAGGAAGGGAACACTGAAGCTTTCTTT. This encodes CATEEGNTEAFF.